This TCR beta chain was identified in a study of blood T cell repertoires in COVID-19 (dated by TCRdb to the early 2020s). Background on the whole study: Samples from collaborators originated in the United States, Italy and Spain and spanned both the acute and convalescent phases of COVID-19. Nearly every sample came with metadata listing a de-identified subject ID, COVID-19 status, age in years and sex. HLA class I and class II types, where available, came from metadata supplied by the sample provider rather than from assay-based typing. A freely available public database, intended as a resource for researchers studying the immune response to SARS-CoV-2, is where the repertoires were released. Deeply sampled blood TCRbeta repertoires from subjects exposed to, actively infected with, or recovered from COVID-19 were included in the dataset. Samples came from the ongoing ImmuneRACE study (first 160 participants) plus 1,254 subjects from 6 global collaborators. The prospective study material was composed of cDNA or gDNA derived from T cells, B-cell-depleted T cells, or PBMCs. Study-level results and caveats: How much clinical and demographic metadata was included differed by source and by participant, and the metadata was provided uncurated.

Comment on this clone: Its antigen specificity is not known. Base qualities are not provided; no much larger clone lies one nucleotide away.

Participants in the prospective study were aged about 18 to 95 years, lived in 20 to 30 United States geographic areas, and enrolled through a virtual design. To assign participants to cohorts, the prospective study relied on clinical history that participants themselves reported in a screening survey and a study questionnaire. For ImmuneRACE Cohort 3, a participant was defined as recovered based on two consecutive negative NP/OP PCR tests, clearance by a healthcare professional, or resolution of symptoms. In the prospective study, whole blood, serum and a nasopharyngeal or oropharyngeal swab were collected from each participant by mobile phlebotomists. Additional blood draws and questionnaires over an approximately 2-month period could optionally be provided by prospective study participants. Prospective study blood samples were shipped either frozen or at room temperature before DNA extraction.

The CDR3, cysteine through phenylalanine, is 14 amino acids long. The sequence is cut down to CDR3 DNA, 42 bases in frame from base 1. CDR1 and CDR2, looked up from the germline V gene, are KGHDR and SFDVKD. Trimming removed 5 bases from V and 0 bases from J, leaving 8 bases between the germline ends. TCRbeta CDR3 regions were amplified from genomic DNA by means of the immunoSEQ Assay, a bias-controlled multiplex PCR. Turning to the authors' computational methods: Nucleated cell counts per sample were estimated from amplification of reference gene primers within the assay. To quantify the absolute abundance of each unique TCRbeta CDR3 rearrangement, sequence reads were collapsed and filtered. For each sample, productive Simpson clonality was calculated as the square root of Simpson's diversity index across productive rearrangements. TCRdb carries this immuneACCESS record with in-frame sequences only. Its versions omit some clonotypes, under half of them owing to an unresolved V gene in the studies checked, with the rest unexplained. V, J and clone size reflect that table, while D and trimming were determined from the DNA. The sample table holds 120,000 to 150,000 clones, of which around 85% were seen once. The ten most abundant clones make up more than 5% of the sample.

The sequenced material came from PBMCs or T cells enriched from blood (not recorded which). This clonotype was sampled from a woman aged 40 to 49 who had recovered from COVID-19. This receptor chain uses TRBV24-1 and TRBJ2-3, with TRBD2 as a weak D call on 6 bases. The CDR3 loop reads CATSGGESTDTQYF. The DNA reads TGTGCCACCAGTGGGGGGGAGAGCACAGATACGCAGTATTTT.